The 26 T cell receptor beta chains reported below all come from one sample, sequenced in a study of cytotoxic CD8 clonotypes in ibrutinib-treated CLL. The method was immunoSEQ multiplex PCR; TCRdb's version includes in-frame clones alone and lacks a portion of them. This repertoire shows 30,000 to 40,000 clones, roughly 70% found once; its top ten account for roughly a tenth. This sample comprised PBMCs, obtained at disease progression, from a patient treated with ibrutinib. These receptors were obtained from a human donor with chronic lymphocytic leukemia.

The chain couples TRBV5-1 to TRBJ1-6; D may be TRBD1 (5 bases). The CDR3 sequence is 13 residues long. In germline, CDR1 is SGHRS, CDR2 YFSETQ. V dropped 5 bases and J dropped 12 bases, with 15 bases sitting between them. DNA of the CDR3: TGCGCCAGCAGGGGGGGTCCCGTTGAACCCCTCCACTTT. This sequence encodes CASRGGPVEPLHF.

This clone has ten or more counts. Other DNA sequences in the same sample also yield this CDR3. The chain uses TRBV29-1 and TRBJ1-1; D not certain. Germline V gene sequence: CDR1 SQVTM, CDR2 ANQGSEA. The CDR3 is 13 amino acids. V lost 4 bases and J lost 0, with 9 bases in between. This CDR3 reads CSVAAFMNTEAFF. DNA for the CDR3: TGCAGCGTTGCCGCGTTCATGAACACTGAAGCTTTCTTT.

This clone occurred a few times. V is TRBV5-1 and J is TRBJ1-5, with 8 positions matching TRBD1. V lost 1 base and J lost 2; bases outside the gene matches: 2. The CDR3 is 15 residues long. Germline CDR1 and CDR2: SGHRS and YFSETQ. For the CDR3, the DNA is TGCGCCAGCAGCTTGACAGGGGGGGGCAATCAGCCCCAGCATTTT. Translated: CASSLTGGGNQPQHF.

The chain is built from TRBV25-1 and TRBJ2-1; 11 bases match TRBD2. Germline V gene data show CDR1 as MGHDK and CDR2 as SYGVNS. This CDR3 region has 18 residues. V shed 4 bases, J shed 7 bases, and the junction held 15 bases outside the gene matches. The chain's CDR3 is CASSAGTGRSSGGNEQFF. The CDR3 DNA sequence: TGTGCCAGCAGTGCCGGGACAGGGCGATCTAGCGGGGGGAATGAGCAGTTCTTC. The whole variable domain, filled in from reference TRBV25-1 and TRBJ2-1, reads EADIYQTPRYLVIGTGKKITLECSQTMGHDKMYWYQQDPGMELHLIHYSYGVNSTEKGDLSSESTVSRIRTEHFPLTLESARPSHTSQYLCASSAGTGRSSGGNEQFFGPGTRLTVL.

The J gene is TRBJ2-1, the V gene TRBV18; no firm D call. The ends were cut back, 3 bases at V and 3 bases at J, with 6 bases in the middle. The CDR3 covers 13 residues. CDR1 and CDR2 (germline): KGHSH, LQKENI. The DNA for the CDR3 is TGTGCCAGCTCACCTGACGGCTACAATGAGCAGTTCTTC. Protein sequence: CASSPDGYNEQFF. Variable domain in full (rest from reference TRBV18 and TRBJ2-1): NAGVMQNPRHLVRRRGQEARLRCSPMKGHSHVYWYRQLPEEGLKFMVYLQKENIIDESGMPKERFSAEFPKEGPSILRIQQVVRGDSAAYFCASSPDGYNEQFFGPGTRLTVL.

Notes on this clone: Other DNA sequences in the same sample also yield this CDR3. As DNA, the CDR3 is TGTGCCAGCAGTGAATCAGAGACCCAGTACTTC. Its protein is CASSESETQYF. J is TRBJ2-5 and V is TRBV2; no clear D gene. V was shortened by 2 bases and J by 4 bases, with 2 bases between the two germline ends. The CDR3 covers 11 residues. CDR1 is SNHLY, CDR2 FYNNEI, per germline.

The CDR3 here is CASSFMSSGNYEQYF. CDR3 nucleotides: TGTGCCAGCAGCTTTATGTCTAGCGGGAACTACGAGCAGTACTTC. The V call is TRBV11-1, the J call TRBJ2-7; 9 bases match TRBD2. J gave up 3 bases and V 3 bases, and 6 bases lay outside the gene matches. This CDR3 comprises 15 residues. Germline values: CDR1 SGHAT, CDR2 FQDESV (reference sequence).

This chain joins TRBV25-1 and TRBJ2-1; D might be TRBD1 or TRBD2, each matching 6 bases. V was cut by 0 bases and J by 6 bases, with 12 bases left in between. The CDR3 sequence is 15 residues long. CDR1 MGHDK and CDR2 SYGVNS come from the germline V gene. The CDR3 loop reads CASSEYRGGSNEQFF. DNA of the CDR3: TGTGCCAGCAGTGAATACAGGGGAGGATCCAATGAGCAGTTCTTC.

The J gene is TRBJ1-5, the V gene TRBV6-1; 10 bases map to TRBD1. The CDR3 contains 15 residues. V trimming: 7 bases; J trimming: 5 bases; junction bases outside the gene matches: 8. Germline V gene data show CDR1 as MNHNS and CDR2 as SASEGT. The CDR3 DNA reads as TGTGCCAGCACCTACCCGACAGGGGGCGATCAGCCCCAGCATTTT. This encodes CASTYPTGGDQPQHF.

The V gene is TRBV5-4, the J gene TRBJ2-7; D gene unclear. The V gene lost 2 bases and the J gene lost 5 bases, with 8 bases spanning the gap. The germline gives CDR1 SGHNT, CDR2 YYREEE (reference sequence). The CDR3 runs to 12 residues. The CDR3 reads CASSFSPDEQYF. In nucleotides, the CDR3 is TGTGCCAGCAGCTTTAGTCCAGACGAGCAGTACTTC. The full variable domain, rest sourced from reference TRBV5-4 and TRBJ2-7, is ETGVTQSPTHLIKTRGQQVTLRCSSQSGHNTVSWYQQALGQGPQFIFQYYREEENGRGNFPPRFSGLQFPNYSSELNVNALELDDSALYLCASSFSPDEQYFGPGTRLTVT.

The chain is built from TRBV10-2 and TRBJ2-5; TRBD1 aligns across 9 bases. The CDR3 extends over 14 amino acids. Germline V gives CDR1 WSHSY, CDR2 SAAADI. The V gene end was trimmed by 6 bases and the J gene end by 7 bases; junction bases not matched to a gene: 9. The CDR3: CASSSKQGAGTQYF. CDR3 in DNA: TGCGCCAGCAGCTCAAAACAGGGGGCGGGGACCCAGTACTTC.

The chain couples TRBV7-9 to TRBJ2-1; 10 nucleotides agree with TRBD1. This CDR3 has 15 amino acids. Germline CDR1 reads SEHNR; CDR2 reads FQNEAQ (reference sequence). V shed 4 bases and J 10 bases; nucleotides not matched to a gene: 10. The CDR3 here is CASSSGQGVTREQFF. The CDR3 nucleotides are TGTGCCAGCAGCTCTGGACAGGGGGTCACAAGGGAGCAGTTCTTC.

This clone was recorded once. The chain uses TRBV21-1 and TRBJ2-5; TRBD2 reflects the table's D call only, with no check against the DNA. TRBV21-1 is assigned pseudogene status. This CDR3 region has 17 residues. CDR3 nucleotide sequence: TGTGCCAGCAGCAAAGATGGGACTAGTTGGTGGGGAGAGACCCAGTACTTC. Its translation is CASSKDGTSWWGETQYF.

V is TRBV20-1 and J is TRBJ2-7, with D possibly matching TRBD1 (5 bases). The CDR3 has 11 residues. Germline assignment: CDR1 DFQATT and CDR2 SNEGSKA (reference sequence). The V gene lost 6 bases and the J gene lost 5 bases, with 11 bases spanning the gap. This CDR3 is CSASRDHEQYF. Written as DNA, the CDR3 is TGCAGTGCCAGCAGGGATCACGAGCAGTACTTC.

This clone has just a few counts. The chain has TRBV5-1 and TRBJ2-7; D is possibly TRBD1 or TRBD2 (5 bases each). Trimming stripped 0 bases from V and 3 bases from J, with 10 bases between. CDR1 and CDR2 (germline): SGHRS, YFSETQ. The CDR3 loop spans 14 amino acids. The DNA of the CDR3 is TGCGCCAGCAGCTTGGTAGGGGAGAACTACGAGCAGTACTTC. This sequence encodes CASSLVGENYEQYF.

The chain joins TRBV6-6 to TRBJ2-1, with D tentatively TRBD1 (6 bases). Germline V lookup: CDR1 MNHNY, CDR2 SVGAGI (reference sequence). Trimming removed 10 bases at V and 5 bases at J, with 12 bases between. The length of the CDR3 is 12 residues. The CDR3 is CAISGTNNEQFF. CDR3 DNA: TGTGCCATTTCCGGGACAAACAATGAGCAGTTCTTC.

CDR3 DNA: TGTGCCAGCAGTGATTCGGTCGCAGAGACCCAGTACTTC. It yields the protein CASSDSVAETQYF. The chain joins TRBV25-1 to TRBJ2-5, with no clear D. The germline V gene encodes CDR1 MGHDK and CDR2 SYGVNS. V gave up 3 bases and J gave up 4 bases, with 9 bases separating them. The CDR3 runs 13 residues.

This sequence joins TRBV5-1 and TRBJ1-3; 9 nucleotides line up with TRBD1. V lost 4 bases to trimming and J lost 0 bases; unmatched junction nucleotides: 14. Germline CDR1 and CDR2: SGHRS and YFSETQ. The CDR3 runs to 19 residues. In DNA, the CDR3 is TGCGCCAGCAGCGTTCGTTCTTCCTCGGGACAGGGCTCTGGAAACACCATATATTTT. Encoded protein: CASSVRSSSGQGSGNTIYF.

The V and J genes are TRBV5-5 and TRBJ2-7; 10 bases line up with TRBD1. CDR3 length equals 15 residues. Germline CDR1 is SGHKS and CDR2 is YYEKEE (reference sequence). V trimming: 4 bases; J trimming: 6 bases; junction bases outside the gene matches: 10. The CDR3 region has the DNA TGTGCCAGCAGCCTACTTGGGACAGGGGTCCCCGAGCAGTACTTC. It yields the protein CASSLLGTGVPEQYF.

The CDR3 is CASSVGAAIDTQYF. The DNA for the CDR3 is TGTGCCAGCAGCGTAGGTGCAGCAATAGATACGCAGTATTTT. The chain uses TRBV9 and TRBJ2-3; D unclear. Per the germline V gene, CDR1 is SGDLS and CDR2 is YYNGEE. Trimming pared 0 bases from V and 5 bases from J, leaving 10 bases between. The CDR3 runs 14 residues.

The sample holds one count of this clone. The CDR3 is CASSLGGQGIYEQYF. For the CDR3, the DNA is TGCGCCAGCAGCTTGGGGGGACAGGGAATTTACGAGCAGTACTTC. V is TRBV5-1 and J is TRBJ2-7; 9 bases map to TRBD1. V lost 0 bases and J lost 4; bases outside the gene matches: 5. The germline CDR1 and CDR2 sequences are SGHRS and YFSETQ. CDR3 length: 15 residues.

This clone showed up just once. The CDR3 coding sequence is TGTGCCAGCAGGCGAGGGGGTGCCAAAAACATTCAGTACTTC. Translation gives CASRRGGAKNIQYF. This chain joins TRBV11-2 and TRBJ2-4; perhaps TRBD1 as D (6 bases). This CDR3 has 14 residues. The V gene's germline CDR1 is SGHAT and CDR2 FQNNGV. The V and J ends lost 6 bases and 1 base respectively, with 10 bases between them.

V gene TRBV11-2 combines with J gene TRBJ2-1; tentatively, D is TRBD1 or TRBD2 (5 bases each). The CDR3 is made up of 19 amino acids. V shed 0 bases and J shed 7 bases, with 25 bases lying between them. The germline V gene encodes CDR1 SGHAT and CDR2 FQNNGV. The chain's CDR3 is CASSLDLGAGHLRGNEQFF. CDR3 nucleotides: TGTGCCAGCAGCTTAGATCTAGGGGCAGGCCACCTTCGAGGGAATGAGCAGTTCTTC.

This rearrangement joins TRBV25-1 to TRBJ2-7; 9 bases map to TRBD2. Germline values: CDR1 MGHDK, CDR2 SYGVNS. V gave up 3 bases and J gave up 6 bases; unmatched junction bases: 6. The CDR3 spans 14 residues. CDR3 loop: CASSDSSGMVEQYF. In DNA, the CDR3 is TGTGCCAGCAGTGACTCTAGCGGGATGGTCGAGCAGTACTTC.

This clone is medium-sized (0.01 to 0.1%) by share. The CDR3 DNA is TGTGCCAGCAAAGACAACACCGGGGAGCTGTTTTTT. It specifies CASKDNTGELFF. The chain combines TRBV7-6 with TRBJ2-2, with no clear D. Germline V gene sequence: CDR1 SGHVS, CDR2 FNYEAQ. V was trimmed by 7 bases and J by 2 bases, leaving 5 bases between them. The CDR3 length is 12 residues.

The chain recombines TRBV5-6 with TRBJ1-2, with 9 bases matching TRBD1. The germline gives CDR1 SGHDT, CDR2 YYEEEE. Trimming at V came to 5 bases and at J to 4 bases, leaving 3 bases not matched to a gene. CDR3 size: 13 residues. The CDR3 nucleotides are TGTGCCAGCAGTAGGGACAGGGTCTATGGCTACACCTTC. Translation gives CASSRDRVYGYTF.